There are a few counts of the clone carrying this TCR beta chain. Its antigen is still unknown. Germline CDR1 is DFQATT and CDR2 is SNEGSKA (reference sequence). The CDR3 consists of 11 residues. V was cut by 4 bases and J by 2 bases, with 6 bases left in between. Using unique molecular identifiers, the investigators prepared the TCRbeta library. TCRdb processed the PCR reads anew with MiXCR; each CDR3 protein has one entry. The profile shows fewer than 700,000 distinct CDR3 sequences, more than 20% of them singletons. The data originate from a study of T-cell reconstitution after alpha-beta-depleted transplantation in children. Study-level points and caveats: About two months after transplant, alpha-beta T cells reportedly came from several hundred expanded graft clones. Recipient T cells and thymic progenitors that survived gave rise to the high TCRbeta diversity observed at day 60 in some patients. A year had passed since transplant, and T-cell counts and diversity by then came mostly from newly produced T cells.

This clonotype was sampled from a boy younger than two who had a stem cell transplant for acute myeloid leukemia, so the T cells may come from the graft donor. The sample consisted of PBMCs, mostly from graft donor cells, taken 360 days after TCRalphabeta/CD19-depleted stem cell transplant. The chain employs TRBV20-1 and TRBJ2-7, with D hard to call. Here the CDR3 DNA reads TGCAGTGCTAAAACTGCCTACGAGCAGTACGTC. It specifies CSAKTAYEQYV.